The 31 T cell receptor beta chains reported below all come from one sample, sequenced in a study of cytomegalovirus exposure and HLA in healthy donors (dated 2017 in TCRdb). Libraries came from the immunoSEQ multiplex PCR assay. Imported from immuneACCESS, the table was reduced by TCRdb to in-frame sequences with V and J called. These copies leave out some clones; in studies compared against another copy, an unresolved V gene accounts for under half, and the cause of the remainder is not known. Within this sample are more than 100,000 clones, with roughly 90% of them counted one time only. More than 5% of the sample rests with the top ten. Material: PBMCs. The source is a woman aged 18-29 years in good health and CMV-seropositive.

In regard to this clone: At one end, the junction sequence differs from germline, possibly due to a read error. The chain joins TRBV19 to TRBJ2-3, with TRBD2 matching 11 bases. The germline V gene encodes CDR1 LNHDA and CDR2 SQIVND (reference sequence). This CDR3 is built from 14 residues. CDR3 in amino acids: CASSSGGAIDTQYF. The CDR3 DNA follows: TGTGCCAGCAGTAGCGGGGGGGCTATAGATACGCAGTATTTT.

V gene TRBV29-1 combines with J gene TRBJ1-2; 7 nucleotides align to TRBD1. This CDR3 has 14 residues. J was trimmed by 6 bases and V by 7 bases; bases with no gene match: 14. The germline gives CDR1 SQVTM, CDR2 ANQGSEA. In DNA, the CDR3 is TGCAGCGCTCCAACCTACAGGGGCAGGGATGGCTACACCTTC. This encodes CSAPTYRGRDGYTF.

The rearrangement uses TRBV15 and TRBJ1-2, with D hard to call. Per the germline V gene, CDR1 is LNHNV and CDR2 is YYDKDF (reference sequence). V lost 0 bases to trimming and J lost 2 bases, with 7 bases between them. This CDR3 has 14 amino acids. This CDR3 is CATSREAGNYGYTF. DNA for the CDR3: TGTGCCACCAGCAGAGAGGCAGGCAACTATGGCTACACCTTC.

This clone was observed a single time. The chain joins TRBV4-1 to TRBJ2-7; D is perhaps TRBD1 (5 bases). The germline CDR1 and CDR2 sequences are MGHRA and YSYEKL. The CDR3 is 15 amino acids. V lost 0 bases and J lost 0, with 9 bases in between. CDR3 DNA: TGCGCCAGCAGCCAAGAAGAGACAGTCTCCTACGAGCAGTACTTC. Protein sequence: CASSQEETVSYEQYF.

This chain links TRBV19 with TRBJ2-1; 11 nucleotides line up with TRBD2. The CDR3 runs to 17 residues. CDR1 LNHDA and CDR2 SQIVND come from the germline V gene (reference sequence). Trimming removed 1 base from V and 0 bases from J; junction bases left unmatched: 2. This CDR3 is CASSIGTSGSSYNEQFF. The DNA of the CDR3 is TGTGCCAGTAGTATAGGAACTAGCGGGAGCTCCTACAATGAGCAGTTCTTC.

The chain carries TRBV27 and TRBJ2-1; D might be TRBD2 (5 bases). V was pared by 2 bases and J by 1 base, with 12 bases between. Germline V CDR1 and CDR2: MNHEY, SMNVEV (reference sequence). The CDR3 length is 16 residues. CDR3 residues: CASSLKWPGSYNEQFF. CDR3 coding DNA: TGTGCCAGCAGTTTAAAGTGGCCGGGGTCCTACAATGAGCAGTTCTTC.

The CDR3 DNA reads as TGTGCCACCCGGGGGACAGCCTCGCAGTATTTT. This codes for CATRGTASQYF. The chain has TRBV7-9 and TRBJ2-3; D may be TRBD1 (7 bases). The CDR3 is made up of 11 amino acids. Trimming removed 10 bases from V and 10 bases from J, with 15 bases in between. The V gene's germline CDR1 is SEHNR and CDR2 FQNEAQ (reference sequence).

J is TRBJ1-4 and V is TRBV7-6; D unclear. The CDR3 loop spans 16 amino acids. The germline V gene has CDR1 SGHVS and CDR2 FNYEAQ. The ends were cut back, 5 bases at V and 1 base at J, with 14 bases in the middle. CDR3 bases: TGTGCCAGCAGCCTAGGAGTACCGGGAACTAATGAAAAACTGTTTTTT. Its protein is CASSLGVPGTNEKLFF.

The chain uses TRBV6-5 and TRBJ2-5; TRBD2 agrees at 9 bases. The CDR3 sequence is 16 residues long. The V and J ends lost 0 bases and 4 bases, in that order; junction bases with no gene match: 6. Germline values: CDR1 MNHEY, CDR2 SVGAGI. CDR3 loop: CASSYSISGGAETQYF. The CDR3 DNA sequence: TGTGCCAGCAGTTACTCGATTAGCGGGGGCGCAGAGACCCAGTACTTC.

This clone was counted once. The chain links TRBV6-1 to TRBJ1-1, with D possibly matching TRBD1 (5 bases). Germline CDR1 is MNHNS and CDR2 is SASEGT. This CDR3 region has 15 residues. V shed 6 bases and J shed 5 bases, with 19 bases lying between them. The CDR3 DNA reads TGTGCCAGCAGCGCAATTCAGGGTGTAGGTACTGAAGCTTTCTTT. As protein: CASSAIQGVGTEAFF.

The J gene is TRBJ1-4, the V gene TRBV7-6, with 9 positions matching TRBD1. Germline V gene sequence: CDR1 SGHVS, CDR2 FNYEAQ. V lost 5 bases, J lost 4 bases, and 5 bases stayed unmatched. This CDR3 has 15 amino acids. The CDR3 DNA reads TGTGCCAGCAGCCTCCGGGACAGGGATAATGAAAAACTGTTTTTT. This encodes CASSLRDRDNEKLFF.

The rearrangement links TRBV7-9 to TRBJ1-1; perhaps TRBD1 as D (5 bases). The germline V and J ends were trimmed by 4 bases and 5 bases, with 14 bases remaining between them. The CDR3 has 14 residues. CDR1 is SEHNR, CDR2 FQNEAQ, per germline (reference sequence). CDR3 nucleotide sequence: TGTGCCAGCAGCTCCGATGGGGCCCTGACTGAAGCTTTCTTT. Protein product: CASSSDGALTEAFF.

This chain joins TRBV15 and TRBJ2-5; D not resolved. V was clipped by 0 bases and J by 4 bases, with 12 bases between them. Germline assignment: CDR1 LNHNV and CDR2 YYDKDF (reference sequence). The CDR3 has 15 amino acids. CDR3 coding DNA: TGTGCCACCAGCAGAGATTGGTCCGGCGGAGAGACCCAGTACTTC. The encoded protein is CATSRDWSGGETQYF.

The V call is TRBV30, the J call TRBJ1-2; tentative D call: TRBD1 (6 bases). The germline V gene encodes CDR1 GTSNPN and CDR2 SVGIG (reference sequence). The V end lost 2 bases, the J end lost 4 bases, and 14 bases lay between the germline ends. The CDR3 is 14 residues long. CDR3 residues: CAWSSLGGAYGYTF. DNA of the CDR3: TGTGCCTGGAGTTCACTGGGGGGGGCCTATGGCTACACCTTC.

V gene TRBV14 combines with J gene TRBJ1-5, with D possibly matching TRBD1 (5 bases). Germline CDR1 reads SGHDN; CDR2 reads FVKESK. Trimming removed 5 bases at V and 3 bases at J, with 8 bases between. The CDR3 extends over 13 amino acids. The CDR3 sequence: CASSAGLNQPQHF. DNA of the CDR3: TGTGCCAGCAGCGCGGGGCTCAATCAGCCCCAGCATTTT. Variable domain in full (rest from reference TRBV14 and TRBJ1-5): EAGVTQFPSHSVIEKGQTVTLRCDPISGHDNLYWYRRVMGKEIKFLLHFVKESKQDESGMPNNRFLAERTGGTYSTLKVQPAELEDSGVYFCASSAGLNQPQHFGDGTRLSIL.

This rearrangement joins TRBV10-1 to TRBJ1-1, with TRBD1 matching 7 bases. Germline trimming cut 4 bases from V and 1 base from J; bases unmatched to any gene: 9. This CDR3 is 16 amino acids long. Germline assignment: CDR1 WNHNN and CDR2 SYGVQD (reference sequence). CDR3 sequence reads: CASSAAGGRWNTEAFF. The CDR3 DNA sequence: TGCGCCAGCAGTGCGGCAGGGGGTAGGTGGAACACTGAAGCTTTCTTT.

This clone has just a few counts. This chain joins TRBV6-5 and TRBJ2-5; D is uncertain. The germline V gene encodes CDR1 MNHEY and CDR2 SVGAGI. V was trimmed by 2 bases and J by 5 bases, leaving 3 bases between them. CDR3 length: 11 residues. This CDR3 reads CASSYLETQYF. In DNA form, the CDR3 reads TGTGCCAGCAGTTACCTGGAGACCCAGTACTTC.

The CDR3 loop is CASSRDRPNEKLFF. CDR3 in DNA: TGCGCCAGCAGCCGGGACAGACCTAATGAAAAACTGTTTTTT. This chain connects TRBV5-1 to TRBJ1-4; 7 nucleotides agree with TRBD1. Germline CDR1 SGHRS, CDR2 YFSETQ. The CDR3 runs 14 residues. The V segment lost 4 bases and the J segment 3 bases; nucleotides outside the gene matches: 3. The variable domain in full, completed from reference TRBV5-1 and TRBJ1-4, reads KAGVTQTPRYLIKTRGQQVTLSCSPISGHRSVSWYQQTPGQGLQFLFEYFSETQRNKGNFPGRFSGRQFSNSRSEMNVSTLELGDSALYLCASSRDRPNEKLFFGSGTQLSVL.

The chain is built from TRBV5-1 and TRBJ2-2; D perhaps matches TRBD1 (6 bases). Germline CDR1 is SGHRS and CDR2 is YFSETQ. V dropped 0 bases and J dropped 3 bases, with 15 bases sitting between them. The CDR3 extends over 17 amino acids. The CDR3 nucleotides read TGCGCCAGCAGCTTGGACCGCAGGGGCCGGCACACCGGGGAGCTGTTTTTT. This sequence encodes CASSLDRRGRHTGELFF. Looking up the rest from reference TRBV5-1 and TRBJ2-2 gives the full variable domain: KAGVTQTPRYLIKTRGQQVTLSCSPISGHRSVSWYQQTPGQGLQFLFEYFSETQRNKGNFPGRFSGRQFSNSRSEMNVSTLELGDSALYLCASSLDRRGRHTGELFFGEGSRLTVL.

The chain employs TRBV6-5 and TRBJ1-5; the D gene is possibly TRBD1 (6 bases). Trimming stripped 6 bases from V and 4 bases from J, with 10 bases between. The CDR3 totals 13 residues. Germline values: CDR1 MNHEY, CDR2 SVGAGI. CDR3 residues: CASSRTENQPQHF. CDR3 DNA: TGTGCCAGCAGCCGGACAGAAAATCAGCCCCAGCATTTT.

The chain couples TRBV25-1 to TRBJ2-3; D is possibly TRBD2 (6 bases). The germline CDR1 and CDR2 sequences are MGHDK and SYGVNS. There are 14 residues in the CDR3. The V end was cut by 4 bases, the J end by 8 bases, with 16 bases between. CDR3 amino acids: CASSVGGGKGTQYF. The CDR3 coding sequence is TGTGCCAGCAGTGTTGGCGGCGGGAAAGGTACGCAGTATTTT.

This chain links TRBV6-1 with TRBJ2-1; 9 bases line up with TRBD1. The CDR3 runs to 15 residues. With 1 base clipped from V and 9 bases from J, the junction kept 7 bases outside the gene matches. The germline CDR1 and CDR2 sequences are MNHNS and SASEGT. Written as DNA, the CDR3 is TGTGCCAGCAGTGAAGGGAGGGACAGGGTACGTGAGCAGTTCTTC. It translates to CASSEGRDRVREQFF.

The chain links TRBV5-6 to TRBJ1-5, with D unresolved. Per germline, CDR1 SGHDT and CDR2 YYEEEE. Trimming cost V 0 bases and J 5 bases, with 24 bases left between them. The length of the CDR3 is 19 residues. The CDR3 DNA follows: TGTGCCAGCAGCTTGGAAGAGACACATGGGATTACGAGGGATCAGCCCCAGCATTTT. It encodes CASSLEETHGITRDQPQHF.

The chain carries TRBV18 and TRBJ2-1; a weak D match, TRBD2 (6 bases). Trimming took off 6 bases at V and 5 bases at J, with 14 bases between the two ends. Germline CDR1 KGHSH, CDR2 LQKENI. This CDR3 is 14 amino acids long. The CDR3 region has the DNA TGTGCCAGCTCCACGGGACTCTTCGACAATGAGCAGTTCTTC. Protein product: CASSTGLFDNEQFF.

This chain uses TRBV19 with TRBJ2-1, with 12 bases fitting TRBD2. J was trimmed by 7 bases and V by 1 base; bases with no gene match: 14. Germline V gene data show CDR1 as LNHDA and CDR2 as SQIVND (reference sequence). This CDR3 contains 19 residues. CDR3 sequence reads: CASSIAIGTSGFFGNEQFF. CDR3 sequence (DNA): TGTGCCAGTAGTATAGCCATCGGGACTAGCGGGTTTTTTGGTAATGAGCAGTTCTTC.

CDR3: CASSSGQTSYNEQFF. CDR3 bases: TGCGCCAGCAGCTCCGGACAGACTTCGTACAATGAGCAGTTCTTC. V gene TRBV5-1 combines with J gene TRBJ2-1; D perhaps matches TRBD1 (6 bases). The length of the CDR3 is 15 residues. V was pared by 3 bases and J by 4 bases, with 14 bases between. Germline V gene data show CDR1 as SGHRS and CDR2 as YFSETQ.

This clone was recorded a few times. The chain recombines TRBV6-1 with TRBJ2-7; 7 bases map to TRBD2. V was clipped by 1 base and J by 5 bases; unmatched bases: 8. CDR3 length equals 15 residues. Germline CDR1 reads MNHNS; CDR2 reads SASEGT. DNA of the CDR3: TGTGCCAGCAGTGAAGAGCGGGGAGGGGTCGACGAGCAGTACTTC. This codes for CASSEERGGVDEQYF.

This chain joins TRBV15 and TRBJ1-5; a weak D match, TRBD1 (5 bases). Germline V lookup: CDR1 LNHNV, CDR2 YYDKDF (reference sequence). V was pared by 3 bases and J by 0 bases, with 15 bases between. The CDR3 sequence is 17 residues long. CDR3 region: CATSSQRGLLSNQPQHF. The CDR3 DNA follows: TGTGCCACCAGCAGCCAAAGGGGCCTACTTAGCAATCAGCCCCAGCATTTT.

For this clone: Other nucleotide sequences from this sample produce the same CDR3. CDR3 loop: CASSVGGATEAFF. The CDR3 DNA reads as TGTGCCAGCAGCGTAGGAGGAGCGACTGAAGCTTTCTTT. The chain carries TRBV9 and TRBJ1-1; no clear D gene. CDR1 is SGDLS and CDR2 is YYNGEE in the germline V gene. The CDR3 totals 13 residues. The V end was cut by 0 bases, the J end by 5 bases, with 8 bases between.

The chain is built from TRBV29-1 and TRBJ1-1; perhaps TRBD1 as D (5 bases). Germline V lookup: CDR1 SQVTM, CDR2 ANQGSEA. The CDR3 consists of 11 residues. Trimming removed 6 bases at V and 1 base at J, with 6 bases between. CDR3 coding DNA: TGCAGCGTCCAGGGGAACACTGAAGCTTTCTTT. It translates to CSVQGNTEAFF.

CDR3 bases: TGTGCCAGCAGTGGTGAAGGGACTGTCTTTATCCAAGAGACCCAGTACTTC. Its translation is CASSGEGTVFIQETQYF. The chain uses TRBV6-1 and TRBJ2-5, with D possibly being TRBD2 (6 bases). Trimming pared 4 bases from V and 1 base from J, leaving 19 bases between. The CDR3 has 17 amino acids. Germline values: CDR1 MNHNS, CDR2 SASEGT.